This T cell receptor beta chain appears in the sequencing data of a study of beta chain features in type 1 diabetes. Trimming left V 10 bases short and J 4 bases short, with 21 bases between. The CDR3 covers 15 residues. Looked up from germline, CDR1 is SGDLS and CDR2 is YYNGEE. This clone was detected only a few times. Its antigen is not known. General study results and limits: Across all four CD4+ subsets, people with type 1 diabetes showed modestly shorter TCRB CDR3s. The naive, central memory and Treg TCRB repertoires of patients appeared to be more similar to one another than those of healthy donors.

Expressed TCRB transcripts were sequenced after all isolated RNA was converted to cDNA. The table came from immunoSEQ multiplex PCR; TCRdb's copy has only in-frame clones and leaves some out. Of around 650,000 clones listed, around 11% are singletons. The TCR was taken from a man in his thirties or forties with type 1 diabetes. The specimen sequenced was naive CD4+ T cells from blood. This rearrangement joins TRBV9 to TRBJ2-1; D is perhaps TRBD1 (6 bases). CDR3 nucleotides: TGTGCCTCATCTTCGGGGCAGGGGATATACAATGAGCAGTTCTTC. Protein: CASSSGQGIYNEQFF.